Presented here are 15 T cell receptor beta chains from one specimen sequenced in a study of T cell repertoires in cytomegalovirus infection (dated by TCRdb to the late 2010s). Sequencing used an Illumina HiSeq 1500. The public reads were reanalyzed by TCRdb: fastp trimming at Q25, MiXCR alignment, in-frame beta chains only. Entries are consolidated by CDR3 protein sequence, retaining the most common genes and DNA. A total of a few hundred thousand distinct CDR3 sequences appear in this sample, roughly 22% of them only once. The ten largest clones take up over 15% of the sample. Sequencing was performed on CD8+ T cells from PBMCs. These receptors were collected from a human donor in good health (CMV status not recorded). Some clones in this sample may be carry-over from other donors' samples.

V usage is TRBV7-4 and J usage is TRBJ1-2; TRBD1 aligns across 10 bases. This CDR3 has 14 residues. The V gene's germline CDR1 is SGHVT and CDR2 SQSDAQ. The V segment lost 7 bases and the J segment 8 bases; nucleotides outside the gene matches: 10. The CDR3 loop is CASIRLGTGDGYTF. CDR3 bases: TGTGCCAGCATACGGCTGGGGACAGGGGACGGCTACACCTTC.

Only a few counts were recorded for this clonotype. The genes are TRBV9 and TRBJ2-2; a weak D match, TRBD2 (5 bases). The CDR3 is made up of 13 amino acids. Trimming stripped 2 bases from V and 7 bases from J, with 9 bases between. The germline V gene has CDR1 SGDLS and CDR2 YYNGEE. CDR3 loop: CASSVLAGGELFF. The CDR3 DNA follows: TGTGCCAGCAGCGTTCTGGCGGGCGGGGAGCTGTTTTTT.

The chain couples TRBV12-3 or TRBV12-4 to TRBJ1-2; D possibly corresponds to TRBD1 (6 bases). V was trimmed by 6 bases and J by 6 bases, leaving 14 bases between them. The CDR3 consists of 13 residues. CDR3 coding DNA: TGTGCCAGCAGCGTTGGGGGCCCGCATGGCTACACCTTC. As protein: CASSVGGPHGYTF.

The table lists this clonotype with a few counts. The chain links TRBV5-6 to TRBJ2-1, with 9 positions matching TRBD2. The CDR3 is 16 amino acids. Trimming removed 4 bases from V and 3 bases from J; junction bases left unmatched: 8. Germline CDR1 SGHDT, CDR2 YYEEEE. CDR3 amino acids: CASSMISGGFYNEQFF. The CDR3 DNA reads as TGTGCCAGCAGCATGATTAGCGGGGGATTCTACAATGAGCAGTTCTTC.

This clonotype was observed many times. The chain links TRBV24-1 to TRBJ1-5; D is uncertain. The CDR3 is made up of 8 amino acids. V lost 12 bases, J lost 6 bases, and 2 bases lay in between. Germline lookup yields CDR1 KGHDR and CDR2 SFDVKD. This CDR3 reads CAPQPQHF. DNA of the CDR3: TGTGCCCCTCAGCCCCAGCATTTT.

CDR3 sequence reads: CAARSTDTQYF. The CDR3 bases are TGTGCCGCGAGAAGTACAGATACGCAGTATTTT. The chain carries TRBV7-9 and TRBJ2-3; D unresolved. V dropped 11 bases and J dropped 3 bases, with 9 bases sitting between them. Per the germline V gene, CDR1 is SEHNR and CDR2 is FQNEAQ (reference sequence). This CDR3 region has 11 residues.

Comments on this clonotype: A much larger clonotype is one base distant, so this may be a read error. The rearrangement joins TRBV7-2 to TRBJ2-4; either TRBD1 or TRBD2 may supply D (5 bases each). This CDR3 is built from 17 residues. Germline V gene sequence: CDR1 SGHTA, CDR2 FQGNSA. The CDR3 DNA follows: TGTGCCAGCAGCCTTTGGAAAATGGGACGGGCCAAAAACACTCAGTACTTC. This sequence encodes CASSLWKMGRAKNTQYF. Looking up the rest from reference TRBV7-2 and TRBJ2-4 gives the full variable domain: GAGVSQSPSNKVTEKGKDVELRCDPISGHTALYWYRQSLGQGLEFLIYFQGNSAPDKSGLPSDRFSAERTGGSVSTLTIQRTQQEDSAVYLCASSLWKMGRAKNTQYFGAGTRLSVL.

In this sample, this clonotype turned up a few times. The chain joins TRBV28 to TRBJ1-5; D uncertain. Trimming took off 2 bases at V and 3 bases at J, with 8 bases between the two ends. The CDR3 is 14 residues long. From germline, CDR1 is MDHEN and CDR2 SYDVKM. This chain's CDR3 is CASSLVGPNQPQHF. The CDR3 region has the DNA TGTGCCAGCAGTTTAGTGGGTCCCAATCAGCCCCAGCATTTT.

This clonotype has a handful of counts. The chain combines TRBV12-3 or TRBV12-4 with TRBJ1-5; D remains unclear. Trimming removed 6 bases at V and 10 bases at J, with 13 bases between. The CDR3 totals 12 residues. Written as DNA, the CDR3 is TGTGCCAGCAGCCCCTTTTCGACTCCCCAGCATTTT. It encodes CASSPFSTPQHF.

This clonotype appeared a few times. The rearrangement links TRBV12-3 or TRBV12-4 to TRBJ2-5; a weak D match, TRBD1 (7 bases). This CDR3 comprises 12 residues. V lost 11 bases and J lost 5, with 15 bases in between. The CDR3, as DNA: TGTGCCTCCCAGGGGGGAGAGGAGACCCAGTACTTC. This encodes CASQGGEETQYF.

This clonotype has ten or more counts. The V gene is TRBV28, the J gene TRBJ2-5; D may be TRBD2 (5 bases). The V gene lost 5 bases and the J gene lost 5 bases, with 18 bases spanning the gap. Germline CDR1 and CDR2: MDHEN and SYDVKM. CDR3 length: 15 amino acids. CDR3 loop: CASSPIFEGWETQYF. The DNA of the CDR3 is TGTGCCAGCAGTCCGATATTTGAGGGTTGGGAGACCCAGTACTTC.

This chain connects TRBV6-1 to TRBJ2-5, with TRBD2 matching over 10 bases. The CDR3 is made up of 16 amino acids. The V segment lost 6 bases and the J segment 2 bases; nucleotides outside the gene matches: 9. From germline, CDR1 is MNHNS and CDR2 SASEGT. The CDR3 DNA follows: TGTGCCAGCAGACGCCTAGCGGGGGCGGGTCAAGAGACCCAGTACTTC. It is translated as CASRRLAGAGQETQYF.

CDR3 in amino acids: CSARDSGGAWEQYF. The CDR3 DNA is TGCAGTGCTAGAGACAGCGGGGGGGCTTGGGAGCAGTACTTC. The V and J genes are TRBV20-1 and TRBJ2-7; 10 bases are a match to TRBD2. Germline V gene data show CDR1 as DFQATT and CDR2 as SNEGSKA (reference sequence). The V and J ends lost 0 bases and 7 bases, in that order; junction bases with no gene match: 6. The CDR3 spans 14 residues.

This clonotype was counted a few times. CDR3 in DNA: TGTGCCAGCAGTTGGACAGGGACAGACCCCTACTATGGCTACACCTTC. Translated, it gives CASSWTGTDPYYGYTF. The chain has TRBV6-6 and TRBJ1-2, with 8 bases identical to TRBD1. V shed 4 bases and J 3 bases; nucleotides not matched to a gene: 10. There are 16 residues in the CDR3. CDR1 and CDR2 from the germline V gene are MNHNY and SVGAGI (reference sequence).

This clonotype was found a few times. The chain recombines TRBV11-2 with TRBJ2-2; TRBD2 matches 7 bases. V trimming: 3 bases; J trimming: 2 bases; junction bases outside the gene matches: 9. Per germline, CDR1 SGHAT and CDR2 FQNNGV. The CDR3 sequence is 17 residues long. The CDR3 DNA follows: TGTGCCAGCAGCTTCCCGGACCGGGGGGTAAACACCGGGGAGCTGTTTTTT. Protein sequence: CASSFPDRGVNTGELFF.